Below, 14 T cell receptor beta chains from the same sample are listed, as sequenced in a study of T cells in Graves' hyperthyroidism and ophthalmopathy (dated by TCRdb to the late 2010s). Library creation used multiplex PCR. Sequencer: Illumina HiSeq 2000. The TCR beta CDR3 regions were amplified from RNA transcripts. For the first round of RT-PCR on the TCR CDR3, the HTBI primer set was used together with the Qiagen OneStep RT-PCR kit. TCRdb cleaned the public reads at Q25 with fastp, built clones with MiXCR and kept in-frame beta chains. A single entry per CDR3 protein holds the most common genes and DNA from its merged rows. The sample table records about 250,000 distinct CDR3 sequences; 20% to 25% of these occur just once. Around 60% of the sample is in the top ten clones. The sequenced sample consisted of blood. These receptors were obtained from a man under 40 with Graves' ophthalmopathy.

This clonotype was counted a few times. The rearrangement joins TRBV4-1 to TRBJ2-7, with TRBD2 as a possible D gene (6 bases). Germline CDR1 is MGHRA and CDR2 is YSYEKL. V lost 0 bases to trimming and J lost 1 base, with 13 bases between them. The CDR3 extends over 16 amino acids. This chain's CDR3 is CASSQDPGDRSYEQYF. In nucleotides, the CDR3 is TGCGCCAGCAGCCAAGATCCGGGAGACCGGTCCTACGAGCAGTACTTC.

For this clonotype: Given a much more abundant clone one base away, this may be a read error. The V gene is TRBV7-9, the J gene TRBJ2-1; the D gene is possibly TRBD2 (8 bases). The CDR3 is made up of 15 amino acids. Germline V gene sequence: CDR1 SEHNR, CDR2 FQNEAQ (reference sequence). DNA for the CDR3: TGTACCAGCAGCAAGGGGGCGGGAGGATTCAATGAGCAGTTCTTC. Its protein is CTSSKGAGGFNEQFF.

The chain combines TRBV20-1 with TRBJ2-5; 10 positions agree with TRBD2. This CDR3 spans 16 amino acids. Germline V gene sequence: CDR1 DFQATT, CDR2 SNEGSKA (reference sequence). The J segment lost 1 base and the V segment lost 0 bases, leaving 5 bases of the junction unmatched. CDR3 sequence (DNA): TGCAGTGCTAGAGATCGACTAGCGGGTACCCAAGAGACCCAGTACTTC. Encoded protein: CSARDRLAGTQETQYF.

This clonotype was detected only a few times. This rearrangement joins TRBV5-1 to TRBJ2-3; D gene uncertain. V was cut by 1 base and J by 4 bases, with 10 bases left in between. The CDR3 spans 14 residues. Per germline, CDR1 SGHRS and CDR2 YFSETQ. The CDR3 DNA is TGCGCCAGCAGCTTGCGTGAGAACCCAGATACGCAGTATTTT. As protein: CASSLRENPDTQYF.

This rearrangement joins TRBV5-1 to TRBJ2-1; TRBD2 is a possible D gene (6 bases). Looked up from germline, CDR1 is SGHRS and CDR2 is YFSETQ. The CDR3 runs 13 residues. Trimming left V 4 bases short and J 10 bases short, with 15 bases between. Here the CDR3 reads CASSGGKGNEQFF. CDR3 nucleotides: TGCGCCAGCAGCGGGGGGAAGGGGAACGAGCAGTTCTTC.

This clonotype was counted many times. The chain joins TRBV3-1 to TRBJ1-2; TRBD1 might be the D (5 bases). The germline CDR1 and CDR2 sequences are LGHDT and YNNKEL (reference sequence). The CDR3 runs to 13 residues. The V and J ends lost 4 bases and 7 bases respectively, with 13 bases between them. CDR3 residues: CASSRGDLSGYTF. DNA for the CDR3: TGTGCCAGCAGCCGAGGGGACCTTTCTGGCTACACCTTC.

This clonotype has only a few counts. The chain couples TRBV5-1 to TRBJ2-3, with D hard to call. Per the germline V gene, CDR1 is SGHRS and CDR2 is YFSETQ. The ends were cut back, 5 bases at V and 3 bases at J, with 16 bases in the middle. The CDR3 is made up of 15 amino acids. The CDR3 sequence: CASSPLDVRTDTQYF. The CDR3 DNA is TGCGCCAGCAGTCCGCTGGACGTCCGAACAGATACGCAGTATTTT.

This clonotype was seen at least ten times. The V call is TRBV27, the J call TRBJ1-5; TRBD1 matches 8 bases. Germline V gene lookup returns CDR1 MNHEY and CDR2 SMNVEV (reference sequence). The CDR3 has 16 amino acids. The trim removed 6 bases at V and 2 bases at J, leaving 9 bases unmatched. CDR3 coding DNA: TGTGCCAGCAGGCCAGGACCGGACAGGGGCAATCAGCCCCAGCATTTT. Translated, it gives CASRPGPDRGNQPQHF.

J is TRBJ2-1 and V is TRBV9, with D possibly being TRBD1 or TRBD2 (6 bases each). V was clipped by 4 bases and J by 0 bases, with 14 bases between them. The CDR3 length is 16 residues. In germline, CDR1 is SGDLS, CDR2 YYNGEE. The CDR3 DNA reads as TGTGCCAGCAGCAGGGGGGCTAGCATCTCCTACAATGAGCAGTTCTTC. Its translation: CASSRGASISYNEQFF.

The V call is TRBV5-5, the J call TRBJ2-7; 7 nucleotides agree with TRBD2. The CDR3 runs to 15 residues. J was trimmed by 6 bases and V by 0 bases; bases with no gene match: 9. Germline V lookup: CDR1 SGHKS, CDR2 YYEKEE (reference sequence). As DNA, the CDR3 is TGTGCCAGCAGCTTGGAGTCAAGTTCGGGAGGCGAGCAGTACTTC. Protein: CASSLESSSGGEQYF.

This clonotype was counted many times. The CDR3 region is CASSARLAGLYNEQFF. The CDR3 DNA reads TGTGCCAGCAGTGCCCGCCTAGCGGGGCTATACAATGAGCAGTTCTTC. The rearrangement uses TRBV12-3 or TRBV12-4 and TRBJ2-1, with 9 nucleotides matching TRBD2. The CDR3 is made up of 16 amino acids. Germline trimming cut 5 bases from V and 4 bases from J; bases unmatched to any gene: 9.

This clonotype was picked up a small number of times. V and J are TRBV20-1 and TRBJ1-1; D might be TRBD1 (6 bases). CDR1 DFQATT and CDR2 SNEGSKA come from the germline V gene (reference sequence). V lost 3 bases and J 3 bases, leaving 17 bases between the germline ends. The CDR3 contains 15 residues. DNA of the CDR3: TGCAGTGCTAGCGTATTTTTCAAGGGGGACACTGAAGCTTTCTTT. Translating it yields CSASVFFKGDTEAFF.

This clonotype was observed at least ten times. The gene calls are TRBV5-1 and TRBJ1-1, with D uncertain. This CDR3 region has 15 residues. In germline, CDR1 is SGHRS, CDR2 YFSETQ. V dropped 3 bases and J dropped 3 bases, with 15 bases sitting between them. Here the CDR3 reads CASSSGRTTDTEAFF. In DNA form, the CDR3 reads TGCGCCAGCAGCTCAGGCCGGACGACGGACACTGAAGCTTTCTTT.

The rearrangement links TRBV4-1 to TRBJ2-1; 16 nucleotides agree with TRBD2. Germline CDR1 reads MGHRA; CDR2 reads YSYEKL. Unmatched junction bases numbered 10, after V lost 4 bases and J lost 7 bases. The CDR3 runs to 18 residues. CDR3 in amino acids: CASSRGLAGGSGVNEQFF. CDR3 nucleotide sequence: TGCGCCAGCAGCCGGGGACTAGCGGGAGGGTCCGGAGTGAATGAGCAGTTCTTC.